This TCR beta chain emerged from a study of T-cell reconstitution after alpha-beta-depleted transplantation in children. Study findings and constraints: T-cell counts and diversity at one year post-transplant came mainly from newly produced T cells. In patients about two months after transplant, alpha-beta T cells reportedly arose from several hundred expanded graft clones.

About this clonotype itself: Its antigen remains unidentified.

Unique molecular identifiers tagged the TCRbeta library. TCRdb called the PCR reads again in MiXCR, with one record for every CDR3 protein. The sample consists of hundreds of thousands of distinct CDR3 sequences, under 15% of them appearing once. The germline V gene encodes CDR1 SNHLY and CDR2 FYNNEI. Trimming at V came to 9 bases and at J to 2 bases, leaving 13 bases not matched to a gene. This CDR3 is 16 amino acids long. The sample consisted of PBMCs, taken before TCRalphabeta/CD19-depleted stem cell transplant. The V gene is TRBV2, the J gene TRBJ2-3, with 8 bases identical to TRBD2. This TCR was recovered from a girl aged 2 to 10 with congenital amegakaryocytic thrombocytopenia, due to receive a stem cell transplant. For the CDR3, the DNA is TGTGCCAGGACCTGGGGGGTAGCGGGGATCACAGATACGCAGTATTTT. This translates into CARTWGVAGITDTQYF.